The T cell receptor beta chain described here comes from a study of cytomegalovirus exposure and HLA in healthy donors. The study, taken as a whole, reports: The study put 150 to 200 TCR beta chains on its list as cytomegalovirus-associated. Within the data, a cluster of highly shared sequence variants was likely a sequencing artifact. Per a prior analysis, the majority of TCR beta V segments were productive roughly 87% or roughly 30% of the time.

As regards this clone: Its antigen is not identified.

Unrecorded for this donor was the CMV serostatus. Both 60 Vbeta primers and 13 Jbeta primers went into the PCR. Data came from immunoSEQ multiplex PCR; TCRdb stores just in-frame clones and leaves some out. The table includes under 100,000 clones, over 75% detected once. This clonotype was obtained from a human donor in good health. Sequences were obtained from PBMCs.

The CDR3 region is CATEGQGPSIRNQPQHF. Here the CDR3 DNA reads TGTGCCACCGAAGGACAGGGCCCTTCAATACGCAATCAGCCCCAGCATTTT. The J gene is TRBJ1-5, the V gene TRBV19; 8 bases align to TRBD1. Germline CDR1 reads LNHDA; CDR2 reads SQIVND (reference sequence). CDR3 length: 17 residues. Trimming removed 10 bases from V and 2 bases from J; junction bases left unmatched: 16.